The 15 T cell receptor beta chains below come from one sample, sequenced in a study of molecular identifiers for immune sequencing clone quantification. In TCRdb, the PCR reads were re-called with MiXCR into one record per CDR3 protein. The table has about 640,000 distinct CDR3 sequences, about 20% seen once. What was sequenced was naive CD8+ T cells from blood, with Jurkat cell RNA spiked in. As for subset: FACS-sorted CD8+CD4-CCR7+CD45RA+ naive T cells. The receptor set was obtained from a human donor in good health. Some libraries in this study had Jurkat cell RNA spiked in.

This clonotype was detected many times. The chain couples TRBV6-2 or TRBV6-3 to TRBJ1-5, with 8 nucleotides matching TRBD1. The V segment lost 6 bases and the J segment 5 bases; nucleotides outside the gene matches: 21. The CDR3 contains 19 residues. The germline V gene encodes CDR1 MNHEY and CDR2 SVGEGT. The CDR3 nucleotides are TGTGCCAGCAGCTACCGAGGCCCGGTCGGGACAGGAACAGATCAGCCCCAGCATTTT. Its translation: CASSYRGPVGTGTDQPQHF.

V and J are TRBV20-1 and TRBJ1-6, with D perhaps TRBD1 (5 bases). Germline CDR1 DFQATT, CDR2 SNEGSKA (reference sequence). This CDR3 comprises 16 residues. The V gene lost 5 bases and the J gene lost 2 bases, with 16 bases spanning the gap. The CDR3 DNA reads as TGCAGTGCTCGTGGGGCGGAATCGGCCTATAATTCACCCCTCCACTTT. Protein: CSARGAESAYNSPLHF.

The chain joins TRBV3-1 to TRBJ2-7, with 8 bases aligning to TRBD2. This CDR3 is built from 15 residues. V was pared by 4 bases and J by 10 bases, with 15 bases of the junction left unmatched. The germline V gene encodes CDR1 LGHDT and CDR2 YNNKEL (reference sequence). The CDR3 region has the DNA TGTGCCAGCAGCCTCAGACGGACTAGCTTCGAGGACCAGTACTTC. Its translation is CASSLRRTSFEDQYF.

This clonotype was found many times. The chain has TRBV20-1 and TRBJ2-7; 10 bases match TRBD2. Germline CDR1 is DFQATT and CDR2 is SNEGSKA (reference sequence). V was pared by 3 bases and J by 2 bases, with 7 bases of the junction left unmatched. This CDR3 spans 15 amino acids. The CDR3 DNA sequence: TGCAGTGCTAGGGGGCCAGCGGGAGGGACCTACGAGCAGTACTTC. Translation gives CSARGPAGGTYEQYF.

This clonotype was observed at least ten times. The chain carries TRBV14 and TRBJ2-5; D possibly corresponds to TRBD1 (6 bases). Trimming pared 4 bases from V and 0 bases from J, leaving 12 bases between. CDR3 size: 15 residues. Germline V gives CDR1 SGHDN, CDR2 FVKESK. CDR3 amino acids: CASSPRDNYQETQYF. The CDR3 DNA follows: TGTGCCAGCAGCCCCCGGGACAACTACCAAGAGACCCAGTACTTC.

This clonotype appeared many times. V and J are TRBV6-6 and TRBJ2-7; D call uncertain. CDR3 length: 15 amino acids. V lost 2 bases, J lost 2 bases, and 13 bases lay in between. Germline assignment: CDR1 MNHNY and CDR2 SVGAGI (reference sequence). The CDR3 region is CASSYLNGVTYEQYF. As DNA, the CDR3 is TGTGCCAGCAGTTACCTAAATGGGGTGACCTACGAGCAGTACTTC.

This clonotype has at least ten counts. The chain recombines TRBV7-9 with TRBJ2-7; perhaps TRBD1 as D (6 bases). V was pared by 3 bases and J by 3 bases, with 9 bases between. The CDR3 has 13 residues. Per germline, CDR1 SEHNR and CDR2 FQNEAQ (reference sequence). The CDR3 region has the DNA TGTGCCAGCAGCTTTACAGGGAACTACGAGCAGTACTTC. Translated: CASSFTGNYEQYF.

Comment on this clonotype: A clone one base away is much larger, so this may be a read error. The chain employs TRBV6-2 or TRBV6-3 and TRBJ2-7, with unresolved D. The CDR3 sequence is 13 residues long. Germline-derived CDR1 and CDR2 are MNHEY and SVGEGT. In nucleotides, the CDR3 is TGTACCAGCAGTTACTCACAGACCTACGAGCAGTACTTC. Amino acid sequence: CTSSYSQTYEQYF.

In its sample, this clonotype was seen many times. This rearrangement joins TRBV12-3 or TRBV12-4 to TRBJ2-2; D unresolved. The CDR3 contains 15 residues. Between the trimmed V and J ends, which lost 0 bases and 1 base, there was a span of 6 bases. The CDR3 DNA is TGTGCCAGCAGTTTAGCAGGAAGGAACACCGGGGAGCTGTTTTTT. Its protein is CASSLAGRNTGELFF.

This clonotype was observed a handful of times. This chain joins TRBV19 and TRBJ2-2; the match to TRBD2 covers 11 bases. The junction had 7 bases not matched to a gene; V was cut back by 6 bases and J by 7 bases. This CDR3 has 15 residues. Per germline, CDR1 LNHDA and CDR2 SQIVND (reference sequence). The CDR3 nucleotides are TGTGCCAGTAGAGGTTTAGCGGGGGGGCTCGGGGAGCTGTTTTTT. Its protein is CASRGLAGGLGELFF.

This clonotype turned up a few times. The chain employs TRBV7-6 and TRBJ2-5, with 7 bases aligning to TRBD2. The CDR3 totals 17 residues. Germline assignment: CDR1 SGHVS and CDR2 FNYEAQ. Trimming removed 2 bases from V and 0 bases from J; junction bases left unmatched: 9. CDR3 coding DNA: TGTGCCAGCAGCTTATTGTCTGGACTAGAGAACCAAGAGACCCAGTACTTC. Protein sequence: CASSLLSGLENQETQYF.

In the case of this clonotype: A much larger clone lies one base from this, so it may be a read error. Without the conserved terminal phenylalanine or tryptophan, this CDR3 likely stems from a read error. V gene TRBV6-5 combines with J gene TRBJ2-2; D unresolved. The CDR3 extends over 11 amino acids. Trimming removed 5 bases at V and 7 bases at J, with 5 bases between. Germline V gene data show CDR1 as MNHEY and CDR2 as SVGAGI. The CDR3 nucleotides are TGTGCCAGCAGTGCCATCGGGGAGCTGTTTCTT. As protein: CASSAIGELFL.

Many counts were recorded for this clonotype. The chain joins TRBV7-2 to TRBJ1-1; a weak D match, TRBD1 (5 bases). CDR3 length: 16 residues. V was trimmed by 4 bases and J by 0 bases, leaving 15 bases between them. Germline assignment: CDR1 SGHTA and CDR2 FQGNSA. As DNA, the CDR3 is TGTGCCAGCAGCTCCTACAGGATTCCGATGAACACTGAAGCTTTCTTT. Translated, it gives CASSSYRIPMNTEAFF.

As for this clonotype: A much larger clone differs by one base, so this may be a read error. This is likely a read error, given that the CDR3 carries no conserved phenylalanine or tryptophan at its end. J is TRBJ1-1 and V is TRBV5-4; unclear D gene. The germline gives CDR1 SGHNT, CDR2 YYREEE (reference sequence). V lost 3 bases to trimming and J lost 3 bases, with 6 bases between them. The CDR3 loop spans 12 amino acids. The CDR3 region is CASSSQHTEAFS. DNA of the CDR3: TGTGCCAGCAGCTCCCAACACACTGAAGCTTTCTCT.

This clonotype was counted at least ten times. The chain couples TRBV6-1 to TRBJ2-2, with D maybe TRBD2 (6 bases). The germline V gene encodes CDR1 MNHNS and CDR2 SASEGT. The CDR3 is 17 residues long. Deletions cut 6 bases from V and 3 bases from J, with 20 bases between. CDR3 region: CASSPWNGRGDTGELFF. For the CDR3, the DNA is TGTGCCAGCAGCCCTTGGAACGGGAGAGGCGACACCGGGGAGCTGTTTTTT.